This T cell receptor (beta chain) was captured by sequencing in a study of shared clonotypes between healthy human individuals. Profiled with immunoSEQ multiplex PCR; TCRdb holds only in-frame clones, not every one. The sample has millions of clones, around 95% seen once. The CDR3 spans 19 residues. V lost 3 bases to trimming and J lost 2 bases, with 26 bases between them. Per the germline V gene, CDR1 is SNHLY and CDR2 is FYNNEI. Study-level points and caveats: Compared with memory subsets, naive subsets generally had larger estimated richness.

In the case of this clone: As yet, its antigen is unknown.

This sequence was found in a man aged 18-30 years in good health. Input material: naive CD4+ T cells sorted from blood. Subset reported: CD45RA+ positively selected. The rearrangement links TRBV2 to TRBJ2-7, with D possibly TRBD2 on 5 matching bases. CDR3 DNA: TGTGCCAGCAGTGAGGGGATTATATTCACTAGGACGTTTACCTACGAGCAGTACTTC. Translating gives CASSEGIIFTRTFTYEQYF.